This TCR beta chain was captured in a study of cytomegalovirus exposure and HLA in healthy donors. This clone has only one observation. Its antigen is not identified. General observations from the study: A missense variant in DCLRE1C was later tied to TCR beta V- and J-gene trimming. Specificity of three CMV-associated chains for CMV antigens was verified in vitro. Reported results showed that the classifier diagnosed cytomegalovirus status with high specificity and sensitivity. Being productive about 87% or about 30% of the time was typical of most TCR beta V segments in an earlier analysis.

Primers included in the PCR were 60 Vbeta and 13 Jbeta primers. This table comes from immunoSEQ multiplex PCR, and its TCRdb copy is limited to in-frame clones, with some not included. The data contain about 160,000 clones, roughly 80% of them seen just once; the ten biggest clones take up approximately 4.5%. The TCR sequence derives from a man aged 30 to 39 in good health and CMV-seronegative. The sequenced sample was PBMCs.

The chain's CDR3 is CASSFTSGGTAKLEQYF. In DNA, the CDR3 is TGCGCCAGCAGCTTTACGTCTGGCGGGACAGCCAAGCTCGAGCAGTACTTC. The chain links TRBV5-1 to TRBJ2-7; D is possibly TRBD1 (7 bases). Germline V gene lookup returns CDR1 SGHRS and CDR2 YFSETQ. The CDR3 extends over 17 amino acids. Trimming took off 2 bases at V and 6 bases at J, with 24 bases between the two ends.